These 6 T cell receptor beta chains share one sample of origin, sequenced in a study of blood T cell repertoires in COVID-19. Produced via immunoSEQ multiplex PCR; TCRdb's table is partial and in-frame only. The repertoire has about 12,000 clones, 92% of them found once; the top ten carry about 28%. Sequences were obtained from peripheral blood. Receptor source: a woman in her seventies with active COVID-19.

This clone has a single count. The chain employs TRBV29-1 and TRBJ1-1; no clear D gene. This CDR3 comprises 11 residues. Germline values: CDR1 SQVTM, CDR2 ANQGSEA. V lost 6 bases and J lost 1, with 6 bases in between. CDR3: CSVRQNTEAFF. CDR3 coding DNA: TGCAGCGTACGACAGAACACTGAAGCTTTCTTT.

This clone occurred once. V and J are TRBV5-4 and TRBJ2-6; perhaps TRBD2 as D (6 bases). The length of the CDR3 is 16 residues. Germline V gene sequence: CDR1 SGHNT, CDR2 YYREEE (reference sequence). Between the trimmed V and J ends, which lost 0 bases and 1 base, there was a span of 8 bases. The CDR3 region is CASSLGEASGANVLTF. CDR3 DNA: TGTGCCAGCAGCTTGGGGGAGGCGTCTGGGGCCAACGTCCTGACTTTC.

The rearrangement links TRBV18 to TRBJ2-3, with D perhaps TRBD2 (5 bases). V dropped 8 bases and J dropped 3 bases, with 15 bases sitting between them. The CDR3 extends over 14 amino acids. CDR1 and CDR2 (germline): KGHSH, LQKENI. The CDR3 sequence: CASAPVGETDTQYF. CDR3 in DNA: TGTGCCAGCGCCCCAGTGGGAGAAACAGATACGCAGTATTTT. Full variable domain (remainder filled in from reference TRBV18 and TRBJ2-3): NAGVMQNPRHLVRRRGQEARLRCSPMKGHSHVYWYRQLPEEGLKFMVYLQKENIIDESGMPKERFSAEFPKEGPSILRIQQVVRGDSAAYFCASAPVGETDTQYFGPGTRLTVL.

The V gene is TRBV28, the J gene TRBJ2-1; TRBD2 might be the D (5 bases). V was shortened by 2 bases and J by 4 bases, with 9 bases between the two germline ends. The CDR3 is made up of 14 amino acids. Per the germline V gene, CDR1 is MDHEN and CDR2 is SYDVKM. CDR3 protein: CASSLRSGYNEQFF. The CDR3 region has the DNA TGTGCCAGCAGTTTACGCTCGGGGTACAATGAGCAGTTCTTC. Full variable domain (missing parts from reference TRBV28 and TRBJ2-1): DVKVTQSSRYLVKRTGEKVFLECVQDMDHENMFWYRQDPGLGLRLIYFSYDVKMKEKGDIPEGYSVSREKKERFSLILESASTNQTSMYLCASSLRSGYNEQFFGPGTRLTVL.

CDR3 loop: CASSPLATGELFF. The CDR3 DNA is TGTGCCAGCAGCCCACTAGCGACCGGGGAGCTGTTTTTT. The chain links TRBV27 to TRBJ2-2; 7 nucleotides match TRBD2. The germline V gene encodes CDR1 MNHEY and CDR2 SMNVEV (reference sequence). The CDR3 totals 13 residues. Germline trimming cut 6 bases from V and 5 bases from J; bases unmatched to any gene: 3.

The sample holds a few counts of this clone. This chain joins TRBV19 and TRBJ2-5; 9 bases line up with TRBD2. The V and J ends lost 4 bases and 4 bases, in that order; junction bases with no gene match: 7. Germline CDR1 reads LNHDA; CDR2 reads SQIVND (reference sequence). The CDR3 consists of 15 residues. In nucleotides, the CDR3 is TGTGCCAGTAGTACTACCGGGACTAGCATAGAGACCCAGTACTTC. It specifies CASSTTGTSIETQYF.